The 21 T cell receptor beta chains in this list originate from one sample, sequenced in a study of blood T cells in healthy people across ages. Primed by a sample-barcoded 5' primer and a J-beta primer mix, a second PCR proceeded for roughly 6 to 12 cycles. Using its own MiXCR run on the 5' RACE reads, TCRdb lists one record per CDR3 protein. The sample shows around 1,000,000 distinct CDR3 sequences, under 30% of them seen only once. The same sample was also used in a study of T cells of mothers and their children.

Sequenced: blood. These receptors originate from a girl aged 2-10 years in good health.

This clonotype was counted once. CDR3 nucleotide sequence: TGTGCCAGCAGCGAACCGGGACAGGGGGACACTGAAGCTTTCTTT. It is translated as CASSEPGQGDTEAFF. The chain uses TRBV6-6 and TRBJ1-1; 11 nucleotides align to TRBD1. The CDR3 spans 15 residues. V lost 6 bases, J lost 3 bases, and 6 bases stayed unmatched. CDR1 and CDR2 from the germline V gene are MNHNY and SVGAGI (reference sequence).

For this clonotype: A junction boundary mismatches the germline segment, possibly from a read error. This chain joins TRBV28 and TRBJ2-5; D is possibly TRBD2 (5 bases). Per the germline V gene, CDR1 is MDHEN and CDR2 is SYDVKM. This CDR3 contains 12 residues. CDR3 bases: TGTGCCAGCAGCGTCTTACAAAGCGGAATGTTCTTC. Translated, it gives CASSVLQSGMFF.

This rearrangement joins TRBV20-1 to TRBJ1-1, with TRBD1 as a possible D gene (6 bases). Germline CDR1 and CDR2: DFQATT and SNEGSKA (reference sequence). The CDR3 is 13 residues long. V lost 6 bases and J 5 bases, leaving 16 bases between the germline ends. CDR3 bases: TGCAGTGCCAAAAGAGGGGGGCAAACTGAAGCTTTCTTT. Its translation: CSAKRGGQTEAFF.

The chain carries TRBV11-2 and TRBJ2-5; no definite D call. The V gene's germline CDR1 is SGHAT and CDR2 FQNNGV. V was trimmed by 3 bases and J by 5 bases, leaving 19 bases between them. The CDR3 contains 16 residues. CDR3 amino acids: CASSLTKDETRETQYF. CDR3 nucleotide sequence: TGTGCCAGCAGCTTGACCAAGGACGAGACAAGGGAGACCCAGTACTTC.

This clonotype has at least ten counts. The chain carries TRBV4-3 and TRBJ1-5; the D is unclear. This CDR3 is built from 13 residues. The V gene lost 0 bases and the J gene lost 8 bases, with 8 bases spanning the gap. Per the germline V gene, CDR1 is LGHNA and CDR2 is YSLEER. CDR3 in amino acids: CASSQDSGKPQHF. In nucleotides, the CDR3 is TGCGCCAGCAGCCAAGATTCCGGGAAGCCCCAGCATTTT.

CDR3 region: CSARVTGLINTEAFF. The DNA of the CDR3 is TGCAGTGCTAGAGTCACAGGCCTCATCAACACTGAAGCTTTCTTT. The gene calls are TRBV20-1 and TRBJ1-1; weak D call: TRBD1 (5 bases). V dropped 1 base and J dropped 2 bases, with 14 bases sitting between them. Per the germline V gene, CDR1 is DFQATT and CDR2 is SNEGSKA (reference sequence). The CDR3 runs to 15 residues.

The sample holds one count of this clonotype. Here the CDR3 reads CASRGDRGRDTQYF. The CDR3, as DNA: TGCGCCAGCAGGGGGGACAGGGGGCGAGATACGCAGTATTTT. This chain joins TRBV10-2 and TRBJ2-3; TRBD1 matches 12 bases. Unmatched junction bases numbered 3, after V lost 6 bases and J lost 5 bases. The CDR3 runs 14 residues. Germline-derived CDR1 and CDR2 are WSHSY and SAAADI.

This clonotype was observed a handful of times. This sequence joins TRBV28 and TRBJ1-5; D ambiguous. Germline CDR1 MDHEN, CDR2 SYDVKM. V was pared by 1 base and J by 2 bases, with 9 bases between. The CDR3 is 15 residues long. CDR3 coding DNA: TGTGCCAGCAGTTTATTAGCTCCAGGCAATCAGCCCCAGCATTTT. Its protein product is CASSLLAPGNQPQHF.

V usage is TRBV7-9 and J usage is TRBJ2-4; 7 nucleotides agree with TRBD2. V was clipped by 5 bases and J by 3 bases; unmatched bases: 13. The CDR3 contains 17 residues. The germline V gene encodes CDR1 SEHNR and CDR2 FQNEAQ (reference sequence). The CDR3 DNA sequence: TGTGCCAGCAGCCCCAGGACCACTCGGGAGGACAAAAACATTCAGTACTTC. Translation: CASSPRTTREDKNIQYF.

In DNA, the CDR3 is TGTGCCAGCAGCCGGGACTGGAGCTCCGGAAACACCATATATTTT. Protein: CASSRDWSSGNTIYF. V is TRBV5-6 and J is TRBJ1-3, with D possibly being TRBD1 (5 bases). Trimming left V 4 bases short and J 4 bases short, with 15 bases between. This CDR3 spans 15 amino acids. Germline CDR1 SGHDT, CDR2 YYEEEE.

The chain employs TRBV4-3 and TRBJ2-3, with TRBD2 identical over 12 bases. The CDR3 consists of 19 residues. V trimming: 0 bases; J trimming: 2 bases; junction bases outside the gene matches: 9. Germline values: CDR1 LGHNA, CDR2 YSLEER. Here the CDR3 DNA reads TGCGCCAGCAGCCAAGATCCTAGCGGGGGGGCCCCCCACACAGATACGCAGTATTTT. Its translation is CASSQDPSGGAPHTDTQYF.

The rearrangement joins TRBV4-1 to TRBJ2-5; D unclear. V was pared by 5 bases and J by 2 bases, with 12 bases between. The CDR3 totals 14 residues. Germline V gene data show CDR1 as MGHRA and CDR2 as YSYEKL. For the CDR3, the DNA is TGCGCCAGCAGCTCCGGCACGTTTCAAGAGACCCAGTACTTC. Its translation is CASSSGTFQETQYF.

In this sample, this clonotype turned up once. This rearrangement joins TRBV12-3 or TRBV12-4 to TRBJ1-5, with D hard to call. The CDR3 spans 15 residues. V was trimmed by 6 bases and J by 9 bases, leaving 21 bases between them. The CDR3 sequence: CASRMTIGEARPQHF. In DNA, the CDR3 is TGTGCCAGCAGGATGACTATCGGGGAAGCTAGGCCCCAGCATTTT.

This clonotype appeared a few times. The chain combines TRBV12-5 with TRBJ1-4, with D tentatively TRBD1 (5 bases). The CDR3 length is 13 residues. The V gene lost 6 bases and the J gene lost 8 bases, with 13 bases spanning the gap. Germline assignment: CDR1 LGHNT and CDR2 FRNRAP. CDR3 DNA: TGTGCTAGTGGGTCGACAGCGTCGGAAAAACTGTTTTTT. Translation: CASGSTASEKLFF.

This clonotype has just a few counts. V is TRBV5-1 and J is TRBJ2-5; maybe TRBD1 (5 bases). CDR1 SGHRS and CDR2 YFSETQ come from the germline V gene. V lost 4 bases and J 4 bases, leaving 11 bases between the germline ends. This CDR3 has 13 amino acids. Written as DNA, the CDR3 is TGCGCCAGCAGCCCAGGGCGCCGAGAGACCCAGTACTTC. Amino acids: CASSPGRRETQYF. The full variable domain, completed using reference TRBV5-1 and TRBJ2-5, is KAGVTQTPRYLIKTRGQQVTLSCSPISGHRSVSWYQQTPGQGLQFLFEYFSETQRNKGNFPGRFSGRQFSNSRSEMNVSTLELGDSALYLCASSPGRRETQYFGPGTRLLVL.

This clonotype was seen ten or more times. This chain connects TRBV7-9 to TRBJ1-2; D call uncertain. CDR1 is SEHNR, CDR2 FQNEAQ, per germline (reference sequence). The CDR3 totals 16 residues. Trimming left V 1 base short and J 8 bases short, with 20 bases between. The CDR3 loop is CASSLDYDSNPQGYTF. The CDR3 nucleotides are TGTGCCAGCAGCTTAGATTATGACTCCAATCCCCAAGGCTACACCTTC.

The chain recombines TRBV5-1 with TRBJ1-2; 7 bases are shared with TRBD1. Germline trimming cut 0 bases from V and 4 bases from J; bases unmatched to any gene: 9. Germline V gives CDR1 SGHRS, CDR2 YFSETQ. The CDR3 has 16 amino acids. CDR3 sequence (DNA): TGCGCCAGCAGCTTGGATCTCGGACAGGACCCCTATGGCTACACCTTC. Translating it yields CASSLDLGQDPYGYTF.

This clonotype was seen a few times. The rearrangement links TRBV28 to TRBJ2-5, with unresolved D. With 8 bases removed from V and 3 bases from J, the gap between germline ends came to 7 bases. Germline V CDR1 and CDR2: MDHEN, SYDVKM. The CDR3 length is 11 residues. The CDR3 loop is CASGWKETQYF. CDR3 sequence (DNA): TGTGCCAGCGGCTGGAAAGAGACCCAGTACTTC.

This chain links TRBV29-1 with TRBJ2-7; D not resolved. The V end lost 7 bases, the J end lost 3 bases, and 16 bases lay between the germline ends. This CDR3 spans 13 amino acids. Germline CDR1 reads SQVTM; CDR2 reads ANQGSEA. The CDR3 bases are TGCAGCGCTGGTGGCAGCGACCTCTACGAGCAGTACTTC. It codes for CSAGGSDLYEQYF.

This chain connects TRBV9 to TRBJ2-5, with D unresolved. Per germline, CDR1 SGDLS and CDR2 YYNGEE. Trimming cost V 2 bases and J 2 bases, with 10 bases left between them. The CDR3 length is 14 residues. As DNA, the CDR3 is TGTGCCAGCAGCGTGGCCGGCACGCAAGAGACCCAGTACTTC. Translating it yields CASSVAGTQETQYF.

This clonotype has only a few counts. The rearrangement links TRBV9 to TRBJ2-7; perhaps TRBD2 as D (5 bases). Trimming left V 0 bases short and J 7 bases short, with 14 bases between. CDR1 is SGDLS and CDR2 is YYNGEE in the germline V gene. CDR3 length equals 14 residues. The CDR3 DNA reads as TGTGCCAGCAGCGTAGGAAGCGGTCGGCAGGAGCAGTACTTC. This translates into CASSVGSGRQEQYF.